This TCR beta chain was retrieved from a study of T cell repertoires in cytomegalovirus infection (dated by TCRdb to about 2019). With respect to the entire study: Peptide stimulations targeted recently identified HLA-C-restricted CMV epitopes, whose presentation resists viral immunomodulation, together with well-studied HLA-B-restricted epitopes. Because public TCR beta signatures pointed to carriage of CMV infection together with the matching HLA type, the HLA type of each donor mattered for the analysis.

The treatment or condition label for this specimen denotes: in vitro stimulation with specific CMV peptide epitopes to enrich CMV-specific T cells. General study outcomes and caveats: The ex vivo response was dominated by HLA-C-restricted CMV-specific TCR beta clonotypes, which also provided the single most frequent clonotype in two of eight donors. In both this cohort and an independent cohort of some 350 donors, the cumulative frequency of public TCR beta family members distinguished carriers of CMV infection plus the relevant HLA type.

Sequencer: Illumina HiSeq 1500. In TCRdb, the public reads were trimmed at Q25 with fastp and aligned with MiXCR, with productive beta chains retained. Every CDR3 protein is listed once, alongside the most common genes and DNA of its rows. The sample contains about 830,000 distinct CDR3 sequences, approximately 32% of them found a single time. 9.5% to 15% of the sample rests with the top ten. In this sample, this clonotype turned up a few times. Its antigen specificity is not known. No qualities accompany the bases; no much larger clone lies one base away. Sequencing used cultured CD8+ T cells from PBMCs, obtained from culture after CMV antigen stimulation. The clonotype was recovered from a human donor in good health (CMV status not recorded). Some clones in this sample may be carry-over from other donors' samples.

The DNA sequence is TGTGCCAGCAGCCCTCAGAGGAGACAGGGGCATGGCTACACCTTC. Translated, this gives CASSPQRRQGHGYTF. The rearrangement joined TRBV7-9 to TRBJ1-2; TRBD1 matches 8 bases in the middle. From the cysteine up to the phenylalanine, the CDR3 has a length of 15 residues. Kept here is only the CDR3 DNA, which spans 45 bases and is read in frame from base 1. Trimmed from V: 5 bases; trimmed from J: 6 bases; junction bases lacking a gene match: 11. The germline V gene (reference sequence) provides CDR1 SEHNR and CDR2 FQNEAQ.